A selection of T cell receptor beta chains follows, all from one sample in a study of OX40 agonist ivuxolimab in advanced cancers. The protocol was immunoSEQ multiplex PCR, while the TCRdb copy is restricted to in-frame clones and leaves out a portion. Among more than 45,000 clones, 82% were seen once, and the ten largest hold roughly 4%. Sequencing used CD4+ or CD8+ T cells sorted from blood, obtained in a trial of the OX40 agonist ivuxolimab. Source of these receptors: an adult with an advanced solid tumor such as melanoma, head and neck, liver or kidney cancer. The CDR3 runs from the conserved cysteine through the conserved F or W. D genes are given only for firm matches. Only part of the rows carry a size: once, few, many, or a class if the clone is expanded.

CDR3 protein | D gene | J gene | clone size | V gene
CASSATGRTNEKLFF | - | TRBJ1-4 | - | TRBV7-6
CASSLEQGNYGYTF | - | TRBJ1-2 | - | TRBV5-6
CASSLVGLAANTGELFF | TRBD2 | TRBJ2-2 | - | TRBV5-1
CASSYSRTGGGYGYTF | TRBD1 | TRBJ1-2 | - | TRBV6-5
CASSYKGGGGEQFF | - | TRBJ2-1 | - | TRBV6-5
CASSFGQRRETQYF | - | TRBJ2-5 | - | TRBV7-2
CASSLSQNTEAFF | - | TRBJ1-1 | few | TRBV7-3
CASSQPVAKNIQYF | - | TRBJ2-4 | once | TRBV4-1
CASSQAIYNSPLHF | - | TRBJ1-6 | - | TRBV7-2
CASSLETSGTHNEQFF | TRBD2 | TRBJ2-1 | - | TRBV5-6
CASSQEGLQTYNEQFF | - | TRBJ2-1 | - | TRBV4-1
CASSIPSGANVLTF | - | TRBJ2-6 | - | TRBV19
CSVRDRGTQYF | TRBD1 | TRBJ2-5 | - | TRBV29-1
CASSQGAVGSPDTQYF | - | TRBJ2-3 | - | TRBV4-1
CASSLHQPQHF | - | TRBJ1-5 | once | TRBV28
CASSTILQGEYSPLHF | - | TRBJ1-6 | - | TRBV19
CASSQDLPEDNVLTF | - | TRBJ2-6 | - | TRBV4-1
CASRSLQNNEQFF | - | TRBJ2-1 | - | TRBV27
CASSFGGTSQETQYF | TRBD2 | TRBJ2-5 | - | TRBV7-9
CASSVGGGRAFNEQFF | TRBD2 | TRBJ2-1 | - | TRBV9
CASSLADGPSGNTIYF | - | TRBJ1-3 | - | TRBV11-2